Below, 16 T cell receptor beta chains from the same sample are listed, as sequenced in a study of T cells in Graves' hyperthyroidism and ophthalmopathy. RNA transcripts were the template for amplifying TCR beta CDR3 regions. During a first-round RT-PCR of the TCR CDR3, the HTBI primer set was used. MiXCR was run by TCRdb on the multiplex PCR reads, yielding one entry per CDR3 protein. The table lists around 480,000 distinct CDR3 sequences, 13% to 15% of them singletons. Source material: blood. These receptors came from a woman between 18 and 30 years old with Graves' hyperthyroidism.

Ten or more counts support this clonotype. The chain joins TRBV7-9 to TRBJ1-2; TRBD1 matches 10 bases. V lost 1 base to trimming and J lost 0 bases; unmatched junction nucleotides: 5. There are 17 residues in the CDR3. Per germline, CDR1 SEHNR and CDR2 FQNEAQ (reference sequence). In DNA form, the CDR3 reads TGTGCCAGCAGCTTAGGGGGACAGGGGCAAGCTAACTATGGCTACACCTTC. It yields the protein CASSLGGQGQANYGYTF.

The CDR3 region is CASSLKRGEAFF. In DNA form, the CDR3 reads TGTGCCAGCAGTCTCAAGCGGGGCGAAGCTTTCTTT. The rearrangement uses TRBV27 and TRBJ1-1, with D possibly matching TRBD1 (5 bases). V lost 5 bases and J 8 bases, leaving 12 bases between the germline ends. CDR3 length: 12 residues. Germline values: CDR1 MNHEY, CDR2 SMNVEV (reference sequence).

The sample holds a few counts of this clonotype. CDR3: CSAREPGRETQYF. The CDR3 DNA follows: TGCAGTGCTAGAGAACCAGGGAGGGAGACCCAGTACTTC. The chain combines TRBV20-1 with TRBJ2-5; tentative D call: TRBD2 (6 bases). V lost 0 bases, J lost 5 bases, and 10 bases lay in between. Germline lookup yields CDR1 DFQATT and CDR2 SNEGSKA (reference sequence). CDR3 length: 13 residues.

This clonotype was seen ten or more times. The chain joins TRBV28 to TRBJ1-2, with a tentative D call TRBD1 (5 bases). V dropped 7 bases and J dropped 4 bases, with 19 bases sitting between them. The CDR3 spans 15 residues. Per the germline V gene, CDR1 is MDHEN and CDR2 is SYDVKM. The CDR3 spells CASTRREGFAYGYTF. The CDR3 DNA is TGTGCCAGCACCCGAAGGGAGGGGTTTGCCTATGGCTACACCTTC.

This clonotype was detected many times. V gene TRBV9 combines with J gene TRBJ1-1, with TRBD1 matching 8 bases. Germline V gives CDR1 SGDLS, CDR2 YYNGEE. This CDR3 comprises 17 residues. The junction had 11 bases not matched to a gene; V was cut back by 4 bases and J by 0 bases. The CDR3 is CASSHRQGMGVNTEAFF. In DNA form, the CDR3 reads TGTGCCAGCAGCCACAGACAGGGGATGGGAGTGAACACTGAAGCTTTCTTT. The full variable domain, in which reference TRBV9 and TRBJ1-1 provide the parts outside the CDR3, is DSGVTQTPKHLITATGQRVTLRCSPRSGDLSVYWYQQSLDQGLQFLIQYYNGEERAKGNILERFSAQQFPDLHSELNLSSLELGDSALYFCASSHRQGMGVNTEAFFGQGTRLTVV.

This clonotype was observed many times. This chain links TRBV2 with TRBJ2-7; D gene uncertain. The CDR3 is 14 residues long. Germline V gene sequence: CDR1 SNHLY, CDR2 FYNNEI. Between the trimmed V and J ends, which lost 3 bases and 3 bases, there was a span of 12 bases. The CDR3 nucleotides are TGTGCCAGCAGTGAGGGTCAGGAGCTCTACGAGCAGTACGTC. Its protein is CASSEGQELYEQYV.

This clonotype was seen repeatedly, ten times or more. The chain joins TRBV9 to TRBJ2-5; possible D gene TRBD1, 6 bases. V lost 3 bases and J 0 bases, leaving 15 bases between the germline ends. The germline V gene encodes CDR1 SGDLS and CDR2 YYNGEE. The CDR3 length is 16 residues. DNA for the CDR3: TGTGCCAGCAGCGCCTATGGCGGACAGAACCAAGAGACCCAGTACTTC. This gives the protein CASSAYGGQNQETQYF.

There are many counts of this clonotype. V and J are TRBV6-5 and TRBJ2-2; 12 bases are a match to TRBD2. This CDR3 has 17 residues. Germline CDR1 reads MNHEY; CDR2 reads SVGAGI. V lost 7 bases and J lost 7; bases outside the gene matches: 13. The CDR3 is CASNPRRTSGIGGELFF. Here the CDR3 DNA reads TGTGCCAGCAACCCCCGGCGGACTAGCGGGATTGGCGGGGAGCTGTTTTTT.

This clonotype came up many times. This chain links TRBV11-2 with TRBJ2-1; 7 bases are a match to TRBD1. Per germline, CDR1 SGHAT and CDR2 FQNNGV. This CDR3 has 13 amino acids. Trimming cost V 5 bases and J 13 bases; bases outside gene matches: 11. CDR3 DNA: TGTGCCAGCAGCCCCATTTACACAGGGGTCCAGTTCTTC. Translation: CASSPIYTGVQFF.

This clonotype appeared many times. V gene TRBV24-1 combines with J gene TRBJ2-7; D possibly corresponds to TRBD1 (5 bases). Trimming cost V 6 bases and J 4 bases, with 12 bases left between them. From germline, CDR1 is KGHDR and CDR2 SFDVKD. The CDR3 consists of 13 residues. The CDR3 here is CATSNQGGYEQYF. For the CDR3, the DNA is TGTGCCACCAGTAATCAGGGTGGTTACGAGCAGTACTTC.

In this sample, this clonotype turned up a few times. V gene TRBV24-1 combines with J gene TRBJ2-3; 10 bases are a match to TRBD1. CDR3 length: 16 amino acids. Looked up from germline, CDR1 is KGHDR and CDR2 is SFDVKD. V lost 3 bases, J lost 1 base, and 3 bases stayed unmatched. The CDR3 DNA reads as TGTGCCACCAGTGATGCGACAGGGGGCGGCACAGATACGCAGTATTTT. It encodes CATSDATGGGTDTQYF.

Worth noting for this clonotype: At one end the junction does not follow the germline gene, possibly because of a read error. V is TRBV2 and J is TRBJ2-7; 9 nucleotides match TRBD2. There are 19 residues in the CDR3. Per the germline V gene, CDR1 is SNHLY and CDR2 is FYNNEI. CDR3 nucleotides: TGTGCCAGCGGTGAAGTTAGGGGCCGATGGCGGGAGGGCCGATACGAGCAGTACTTC. Translated: CASGEVRGRWREGRYEQYF.

This clonotype was detected ten times or more. V usage is TRBV6-1 and J usage is TRBJ2-7; 9 nucleotides line up with TRBD1. Germline CDR1 is MNHNS and CDR2 is SASEGT. This CDR3 spans 14 amino acids. V was clipped by 6 bases and J by 4 bases; unmatched bases: 7. The CDR3 DNA sequence: TGTGCCAGCAGCTCCGGGACAGGGATATACGAGCAGTACGTC. Translated, it gives CASSSGTGIYEQYV.

The genes are TRBV12-3 or TRBV12-4 and TRBJ1-1, with D possibly being TRBD1 (6 bases). The CDR3 consists of 15 residues. V was trimmed by 10 bases and J by 6 bases, leaving 24 bases between them. In DNA, the CDR3 is TGTGCCAACAGCCAAGTAGGGGGGTCGTACCCTGAAGCTTTCTTT. Protein product: CANSQVGGSYPEAFF.

This clonotype was found once. The chain links TRBV12-5 to TRBJ2-5; 12 bases map to TRBD1. This CDR3 has 18 amino acids. Looked up from germline, CDR1 is LGHNT and CDR2 is FRNRAP. V was pared by 4 bases and J by 1 base, with 10 bases of the junction left unmatched. The CDR3 is CASGSSGTGGPFQETQYF. CDR3 coding DNA: TGTGCTAGTGGTTCCTCCGGGACAGGGGGCCCCTTCCAAGAGACCCAGTACTTC.

This clonotype was counted many times. The J gene is TRBJ2-7, the V gene TRBV27; a possible D gene is TRBD2 (5 bases). CDR3 length: 13 amino acids. Germline V gene lookup returns CDR1 MNHEY and CDR2 SMNVEV (reference sequence). The germline V and J ends were trimmed by 3 bases and 5 bases, with 11 bases remaining between them. CDR3 nucleotide sequence: TGTGCCAGCAGTTTCACATGGCGGGACGAGCAGTACTTC. Encoded protein: CASSFTWRDEQYF.